This is a list of T cell receptor beta chains from one sample in a study of identical twins. TCRdb independently ran MiXCR on the 5' RACE reads; one entry per CDR3 protein. The table lists about 900,000 distinct CDR3 sequences, approximately 13% of them singletons, with 1.5% to 2% in the top ten. The same sample was also used in a study of yellow fever vaccine responses in identical twins.

Material: PBMCs. The source of these receptors is a young woman in good health. CDR3s include the opening cysteine and the closing phenylalanine or tryptophan. A D gene is named only where the DNA matches it firmly. Part of the rows lack a size; the others show once, few, many or a class for expanded clones.

>TRBJ2-5|few|14|NA|TRBV12-3/TRBV12-4
TGTGCCAGCAGTTTAGCGGCGGGTGGAGAGACCCAGTACTTC
CASSLAAGGETQYF
>TRBJ2-5|NA|17|NA|TRBV4-1
TGCGCCAGCAGCCAAGTCAGATCGGCAGGGGTGGTGGAGACCCAGTACTTC
CASSQVRSAGVVETQYF
>TRBJ2-7|NA|16|NA|TRBV6-1
TGTGCCAGCAGTCGCTCCCTCCAGCTTCTTCCCTACGAGCAGTACTTC
CASSRSLQLLPYEQYF
>TRBJ1-5|few|13|NA|TRBV20-1
TGCAGTGCTAGAAGAGAGTGGAATCAGCCCCAGCATTTT
CSARREWNQPQHF
>TRBJ2-2|NA|13|NA|TRBV20-1
TGCAGTGCTAACGGGGCGGACACCGGGGAGCTGTTTTTT
CSANGADTGELFF
>TRBJ2-1|NA|17|TRBD2|TRBV2
TGTGCCAGCAGTGTAAGGGAAGCGGGAGGATCCTACAATGAGCAGTTCTTC
CASSVREAGGSYNEQFF
>TRBJ2-3|NA|15|NA|TRBV4-2
TGTGCCAGCAGCCAAGTTCAGGGGTACACAGATACGCAGTATTTT
CASSQVQGYTDTQYF
>TRBJ1-3|many|14|TRBD1|TRBV3-1
TGTGCCAGCAGTCAGGGGGGCTCTGGAAACACCATATATTTT
CASSQGGSGNTIYF
>TRBJ1-1|few|12|NA|TRBV7-9
TGTGCCAGCAGCATTGGACAGACTGAAGCTTTCTTT
CASSIGQTEAFF
>TRBJ1-5|few|14|NA|TRBV3-1
TGTGCCAGCAGCCAAGTGGGGGTGTTTCAGCCCCAGCATTTT
CASSQVGVFQPQHF
>TRBJ2-5|many|12|NA|TRBV7-9
TGTGCCAGCAGCCGGGACGTGGAGACCCAGTACTTC
CASSRDVETQYF
>TRBJ2-1|NA|16|TRBD2|TRBV4-2
TGTGCCAGCAGCCAAGAGACTAGCGTCAAGGACAATGAGCAGTTCTTC
CASSQETSVKDNEQFF
>TRBJ2-3|NA|17|NA|TRBV12-3/TRBV12-4
TGTGCCAGCAGTTCGTGGCTAGATTATATTTCACAGAATACGCAGTATTTT
CASSSWLDYISQNTQYF
>TRBJ1-1|NA|14|NA|TRBV6-4
TGTGCCAGCAGTGTCCAGGCTTCTATCGCTGAAGCTTTCTTT
CASSVQASIAEAFF
>TRBJ2-4|few|14|NA|TRBV7-2
TGTGCCAGCAGCTTAGCGTTCGGTAGGGACGGTCAGTACTTC
CASSLAFGRDGQYF
>TRBJ2-1|NA|15|TRBD1|TRBV7-3
TGTGCCAGCAGTTCGGCGGGACAGGCCTACAATGAGCAGTTCTTC
CASSSAGQAYNEQFF
>TRBJ2-2|NA|16|NA|TRBV7-9
TGTGCCAGCAGCTTATACTCGGACTCGAACACCGGGGAGCTGTTTTTT
CASSLYSDSNTGELFF
>TRBJ2-5|few|14|TRBD2|TRBV9
TGTGCCAGCAGCGTAGATAGCGGGGGAGAGACCCAGTACTTC
CASSVDSGGETQYF
>TRBJ1-1|few|13|NA|TRBV3-1
TGTGCCAGCAGACTCGACAGTCGGTTTGAAGCTTTCTTT
CASRLDSRFEAFF
>TRBJ2-2|NA|15|NA|TRBV27
TGTGCCAGCAGTTGGGGGGGCATTAACACCGGGGAGCTGTTTTTT
CASSWGGINTGELFF
>TRBJ1-1|few|16|NA|TRBV12-3/TRBV12-4
TGTGCCAGCAGGTCTAACCCAGGTGGGGCGGACACTGAAGCTTTCTTT
CASRSNPGGADTEAFF
>TRBJ2-7|NA|14|NA|TRBV20-1
TGCAGTGCTAGGGCGGGGACTGCTTATTACGAGCAGTACTTC
CSARAGTAYYEQYF
>TRBJ1-5|many|15|TRBD1|TRBV12-3/TRBV12-4
TGTGCCAGCAGTAGAAGGACAGGCAAAAATCAGCCCCAGCATTTT
CASSRRTGKNQPQHF
>TRBJ2-7|many|11|NA|TRBV7-8
TGTGCCAGCAGCCAGAACGACGAGCAGTACTTC
CASSQNDEQYF
>TRBJ2-1|NA|15|NA|TRBV5-1
TGCGCCAGCAGCTTGGCAGGGGTTTACTACAATGAGCAGTTCTTC
CASSLAGVYYNEQFF
>TRBJ2-2|few|15|NA|TRBV4-2
TGTGCCAGCAGCCAGGGGGAGCCGTTTCGGAAGGAGCTGTTTTTT
CASSQGEPFRKELFF
>TRBJ2-2|few|15|NA|TRBV12-3/TRBV12-4
TGTGCCAGCAGTCTAACAAAGGCGAACACCGGGGAGCTGTTTTTT
CASSLTKANTGELFF
>TRBJ2-1|NA|15|TRBD1|TRBV2
TGTGCCAGCAACCCCTGGGACAGGACTGACGCTGAGCAGTTCTTC
CASNPWDRTDAEQFF
>TRBJ2-7|few|11|NA|TRBV5-8
TGTGCCAGCACCCTGAATTACGAGCAGTACTTC
CASTLNYEQYF
>TRBJ2-2|NA|17|TRBD2|TRBV10-3
TGTGCCATCAGTGAGGCTAGCGGGGGGCCGAACACCGGGGAGCTGTTTTTT
CAISEASGGPNTGELFF
>TRBJ2-3|many|15|TRBD2|TRBV20-1
TGCAGTGCTTACCGGACTAGCGGAAGCACAGATACGCAGTATTTT
CSAYRTSGSTDTQYF
>TRBJ2-1|many|13|NA|TRBV5-1
TGCGCCAGCAGCTTGGCCCGGGTAAATGAGCAGTTCTTC
CASSLARVNEQFF
>TRBJ1-2|NA|12|NA|TRBV18
TGTGCCAGCTCACGGATATCCGATGGCTACACCTTC
CASSRISDGYTF
>TRBJ2-3|few|16|TRBD2|TRBV4-1
TGCGCCAGCAGCCAAGGCGGGGGGGCCGACCCAGATACGCAGTATTTT
CASSQGGGADPDTQYF
>TRBJ1-1|few|16|TRBD1|TRBV6-1
TGTGCCAGCAGGGCCGGGACAGGGGGGCCGAACACTGAAGCTTTCTTT
CASRAGTGGPNTEAFF
>TRBJ2-1|NA|15|NA|TRBV5-1
TGCGCCAGCAGCTTGTTGTCCCCAACTTACAATGAGCAGTTCTTC
CASSLLSPTYNEQFF
>TRBJ2-1|many|13|NA|TRBV5-1
TGCGCCAGCAGCCCGTTGACAGACAATGAGCAGTTCTTC
CASSPLTDNEQFF
>TRBJ2-2|NA|16|TRBD2|TRBV4-2
TGTGCCAGCAGCCATTTTAGCGGGAGAGATACCGGGGAGCTGTTTTTT
CASSHFSGRDTGELFF
>TRBJ1-1|few|14|NA|TRBV6-1
TGTGCCAGCAGTGATGGGACGGTGAACACTGAAGCTTTCTTT
CASSDGTVNTEAFF
>TRBJ2-2|many|14|NA|TRBV10-3
TGTGCCATCAGTGCCCCAGGGAACACCGGGGAGCTGTTTTTT
CAISAPGNTGELFF
>TRBJ2-5|NA|17|TRBD2|TRBV11-2
TGTGCCAGCAGCTCTCGCAGAAGAACAGCGGGGAGGGAGACCCAGTACTTC
CASSSRRRTAGRETQYF
>TRBJ2-2|NA|15|NA|TRBV7-9
TGTGCCAGCAGCTTACCAAACCTACAAACCGGGGAGCTGTTTTTT
CASSLPNLQTGELFF
>TRBJ1-5|few|15|TRBD1|TRBV6-2/TRBV6-3
TGTGCCAGCAGCACGGGACAGACTAGAAATCAGCCCCAGCATTTT
CASSTGQTRNQPQHF
>TRBJ2-3|NA|14|TRBD1|TRBV7-6
TGTGCCAGCAGCCCGGACAGGGCCACAGATACGCAGTATTTT
CASSPDRATDTQYF
>TRBJ2-3|few|17|TRBD1|TRBV24-1
TGTGCCACCAGTGATTTCGCGACAGGGGGCTTTTCAGATACGCAGTATTTT
CATSDFATGGFSDTQYF
>TRBJ2-7|NA|13|TRBD1|TRBV29-1
TGCAGCGTCCTCCGGGACAGGGCGTCCGAGCAGTACTTC
CSVLRDRASEQYF
>TRBJ2-1|many|12|TRBD2|TRBV29-1
TGCAGCAAACTAGCGGCGCACAATGAGCAGTTCTTC
CSKLAAHNEQFF
>TRBJ2-1|few|15|NA|TRBV7-2
TGTGCCAGCAGATCACTAGTATTTTACTACAATGAGCAGTTCTTC
CASRSLVFYYNEQFF
>TRBJ2-7|NA|13|TRBD1|TRBV20-1
TGCAGTGCCCTCCGGGACAGGGGTGGCGAGCAGTACTTC
CSALRDRGGEQYF
>TRBJ2-3|NA|15|TRBD2|TRBV24-1
TGTGCCACCATGGCCGCTAGCGGGAGGACAGATACGCAGTATTTT
CATMAASGRTDTQYF
>TRBJ1-1|few|15|TRBD1|TRBV3-1
TGTGCCAGCAGCCAATTCGGGACAGGGAACACTGAAGCTTTCTTT
CASSQFGTGNTEAFF
>TRBJ2-1|NA|14|NA|TRBV20-1
TGCAGTGCTAGAGGGGAGACCAAAACCAATGAGCAGTTCTTC
CSARGETKTNEQFF
>TRBJ2-3|many|14|TRBD2|TRBV12-3/TRBV12-4
TGTGCCAGCAGTCCGGGGGGGCACTCAGATACGCAGTATTTT
CASSPGGHSDTQYF
>TRBJ2-3|few|20|TRBD2|TRBV5-4
TGTGCCAGCAGCTTTACCCCGGGACTAGCGGGAGCAGGGTCAACAGATACGCAGTATTTT
CASSFTPGLAGAGSTDTQYF
>TRBJ2-2|few|16|NA|TRBV5-1
TGCGCCAGCAGCTTCTCCGGGGGACAATTAACCGGGGAGCTGTTTTTT
CASSFSGGQLTGELFF
>TRBJ2-2|many|17|TRBD2|TRBV29-1
TGCAGCGTAAAAAAGCCCCGTAGCGGGACCAACACCGGGGAGCTGTTTTTT
CSVKKPRSGTNTGELFF
>TRBJ2-3|NA|16|NA|TRBV7-9
TGTGCCAGCAGCTCCTCCCCCAGGGCGGACACAGATATGCAGTATTTT
CASSSSPRADTDMQYF
>TRBJ2-2|NA|17|TRBD2|TRBV4-2
TGTGCCAGCAGCCCAGGACTAGCGGGGGGGAACACCGGGGAGCTGTTTTTT
CASSPGLAGGNTGELFF
>TRBJ2-1|NA|14|TRBD2|TRBV20-1
TGCAGTGCTAGGGGGGGACTAGGTTACAATGAGCAGTTCTTC
CSARGGLGYNEQFF